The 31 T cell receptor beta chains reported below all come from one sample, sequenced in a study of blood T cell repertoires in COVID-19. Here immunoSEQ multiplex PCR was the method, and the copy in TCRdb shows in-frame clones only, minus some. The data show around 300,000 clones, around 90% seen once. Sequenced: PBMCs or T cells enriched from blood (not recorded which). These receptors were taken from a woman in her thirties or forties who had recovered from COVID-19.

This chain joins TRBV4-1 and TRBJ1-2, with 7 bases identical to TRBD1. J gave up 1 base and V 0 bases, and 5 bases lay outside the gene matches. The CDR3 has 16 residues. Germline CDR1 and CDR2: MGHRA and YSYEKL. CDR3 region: CASSQDGDSHNYGYTF. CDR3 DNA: TGCGCCAGCAGCCAAGATGGGGACAGTCATAACTATGGCTACACCTTC.

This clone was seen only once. CDR3 sequence: CASSLGTGTGAYEQYF. In DNA form, the CDR3 reads TGTGCCAGCAGTTTAGGAACCGGGACAGGGGCCTACGAGCAGTACTTC. This sequence joins TRBV28 and TRBJ2-7, with 10 bases aligning to TRBD1. The CDR3 runs to 16 residues. The J segment lost 2 bases and the V segment lost 2 bases, leaving 6 bases of the junction unmatched. Germline V gene sequence: CDR1 MDHEN, CDR2 SYDVKM.

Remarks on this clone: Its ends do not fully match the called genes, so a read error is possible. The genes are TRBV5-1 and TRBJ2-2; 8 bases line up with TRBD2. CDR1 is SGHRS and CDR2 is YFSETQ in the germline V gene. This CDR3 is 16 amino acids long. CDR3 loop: CARSLAAGGAGGELFF. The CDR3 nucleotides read TGCGCCCGCAGCTTGGCGGCCGGGGGGGCCGGCGGGGAGCTGTTTTTT.

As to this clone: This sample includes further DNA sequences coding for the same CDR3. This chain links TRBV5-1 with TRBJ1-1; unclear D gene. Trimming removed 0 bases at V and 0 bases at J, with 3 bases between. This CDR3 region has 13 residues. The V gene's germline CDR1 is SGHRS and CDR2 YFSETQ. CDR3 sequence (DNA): TGCGCCAGCAGCTTGGCAGTGAACACTGAAGCTTTCTTT. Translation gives CASSLAVNTEAFF.

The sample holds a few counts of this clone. This CDR3 is CASSQVRFAGANVLTF. CDR3 sequence (DNA): TGTGCCAGCAGCCAAGTTAGATTCGCTGGGGCCAACGTCCTGACTTTC. This chain joins TRBV3-1 (or the pseudogene TRBV3-2) and TRBJ2-6; no firm D call. V gave up 1 base and J gave up 2 bases, with 9 bases separating them. CDR1 LGHDT and CDR2 YNNKEL come from the germline V gene (reference sequence). This CDR3 is built from 16 residues.

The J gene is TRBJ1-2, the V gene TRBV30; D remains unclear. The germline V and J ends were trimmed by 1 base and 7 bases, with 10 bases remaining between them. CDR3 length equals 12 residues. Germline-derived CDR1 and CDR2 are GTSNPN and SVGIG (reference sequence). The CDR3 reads CAWSGPGGGYTF. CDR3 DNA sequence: TGTGCCTGGAGTGGCCCGGGAGGTGGCTACACCTTC.

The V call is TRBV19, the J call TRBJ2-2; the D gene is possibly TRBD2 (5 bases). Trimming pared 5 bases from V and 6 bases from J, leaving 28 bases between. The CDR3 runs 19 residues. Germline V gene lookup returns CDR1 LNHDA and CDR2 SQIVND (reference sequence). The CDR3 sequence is CASSFGLEIFIGFAGELFF. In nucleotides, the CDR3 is TGTGCCAGTAGTTTCGGACTGGAAATTTTCATAGGTTTTGCCGGGGAGCTGTTTTTT. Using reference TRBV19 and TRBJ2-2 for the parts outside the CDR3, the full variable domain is DGGITQSPKYLFRKEGQNVTLSCEQNLNHDAMYWYRQDPGQGLRLIYYSQIVNDFQKGDIAEGYSVSREKKESFPLTVTSAQKNPTAFYLCASSFGLEIFIGFAGELFFGEGSRLTVL.

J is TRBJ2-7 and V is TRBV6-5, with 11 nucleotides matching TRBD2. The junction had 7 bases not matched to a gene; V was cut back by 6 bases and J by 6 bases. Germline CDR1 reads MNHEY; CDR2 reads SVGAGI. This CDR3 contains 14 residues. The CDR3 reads CASSVAGGDIEQYF. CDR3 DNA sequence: TGTGCCAGCAGCGTAGCGGGAGGGGATATCGAGCAGTACTTC.

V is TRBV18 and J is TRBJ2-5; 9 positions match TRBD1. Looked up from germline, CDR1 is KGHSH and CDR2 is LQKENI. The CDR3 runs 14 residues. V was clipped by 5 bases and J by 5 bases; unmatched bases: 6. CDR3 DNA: TGTGCCAGCTCAGCCGGGACAGGGTTGGAGACCCAGTACTTC. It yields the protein CASSAGTGLETQYF.

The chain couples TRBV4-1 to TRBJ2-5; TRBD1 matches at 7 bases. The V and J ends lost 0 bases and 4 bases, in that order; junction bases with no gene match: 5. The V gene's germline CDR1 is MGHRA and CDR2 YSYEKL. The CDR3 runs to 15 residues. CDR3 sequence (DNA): TGCGCCAGCAGCCAAGATTCAACAGGGGCAGAGACCCAGTACTTC. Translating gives CASSQDSTGAETQYF.

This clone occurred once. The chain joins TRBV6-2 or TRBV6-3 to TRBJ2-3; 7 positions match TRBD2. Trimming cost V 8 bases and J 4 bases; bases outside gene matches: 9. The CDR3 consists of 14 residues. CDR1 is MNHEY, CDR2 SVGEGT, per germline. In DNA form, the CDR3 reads TGTGCCAGCGGTTCGAGCGGGAACGCAGATACGCAGTATTTT. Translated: CASGSSGNADTQYF.

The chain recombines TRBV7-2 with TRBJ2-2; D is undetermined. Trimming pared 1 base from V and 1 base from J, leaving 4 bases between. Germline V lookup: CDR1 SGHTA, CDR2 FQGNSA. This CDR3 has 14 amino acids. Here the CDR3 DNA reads TGTGCCAGCAGCTTAGAGCGGAACACCGGGGAGCTGTTTTTT. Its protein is CASSLERNTGELFF.

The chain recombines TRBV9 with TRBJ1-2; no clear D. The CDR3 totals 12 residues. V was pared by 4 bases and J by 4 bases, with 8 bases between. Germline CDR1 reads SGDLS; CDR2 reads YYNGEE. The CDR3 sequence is CASSKPSYGYTF. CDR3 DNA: TGTGCCAGCAGCAAGCCCTCCTATGGCTACACCTTC.

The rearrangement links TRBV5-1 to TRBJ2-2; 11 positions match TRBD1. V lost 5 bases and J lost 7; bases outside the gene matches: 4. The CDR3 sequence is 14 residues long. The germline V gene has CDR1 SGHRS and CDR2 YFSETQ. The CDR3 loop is CASSPGTGGGELFF. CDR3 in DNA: TGCGCCAGCAGTCCCGGGACAGGGGGCGGGGAGCTGTTTTTT. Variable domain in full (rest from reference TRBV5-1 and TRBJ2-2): KAGVTQTPRYLIKTRGQQVTLSCSPISGHRSVSWYQQTPGQGLQFLFEYFSETQRNKGNFPGRFSGRQFSNSRSEMNVSTLELGDSALYLCASSPGTGGGELFFGEGSRLTVL.

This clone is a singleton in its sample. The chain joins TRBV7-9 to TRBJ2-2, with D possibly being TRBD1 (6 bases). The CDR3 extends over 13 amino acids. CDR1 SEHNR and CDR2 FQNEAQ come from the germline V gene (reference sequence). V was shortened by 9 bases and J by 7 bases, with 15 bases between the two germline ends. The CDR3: CARDSGRGGELFF. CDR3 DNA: TGTGCCAGGGACTCGGGCAGGGGCGGGGAGCTGTTTTTT.

The CDR3 DNA sequence: TGTGCCAGCAGTGAATATGGACTAGCGGACGACAATGAGCAGTTCTTC. Translated, it gives CASSEYGLADDNEQFF. J is TRBJ2-1 and V is TRBV25-1, with 10 bases lining up with TRBD2. The germline gives CDR1 MGHDK, CDR2 SYGVNS. V lost 0 bases to trimming and J lost 5 bases; unmatched junction nucleotides: 4. The CDR3 covers 16 residues.

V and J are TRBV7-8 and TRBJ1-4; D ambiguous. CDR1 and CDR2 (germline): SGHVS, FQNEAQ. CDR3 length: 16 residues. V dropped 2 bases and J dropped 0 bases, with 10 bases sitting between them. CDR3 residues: CASSLYSGPTNEKLFF. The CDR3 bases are TGTGCCAGCAGCTTATATTCAGGCCCAACTAATGAAAAACTGTTTTTT. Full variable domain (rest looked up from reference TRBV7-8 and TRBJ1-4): GAGVSQSPRYKVAKRGQDVALRCDPISGHVSLFWYQQALGQGPEFLTYFQNEAQLDKSGLPSDRFFAERPEGSVSTLKIQRTQQEDSAVYLCASSLYSGPTNEKLFFGSGTQLSVL.

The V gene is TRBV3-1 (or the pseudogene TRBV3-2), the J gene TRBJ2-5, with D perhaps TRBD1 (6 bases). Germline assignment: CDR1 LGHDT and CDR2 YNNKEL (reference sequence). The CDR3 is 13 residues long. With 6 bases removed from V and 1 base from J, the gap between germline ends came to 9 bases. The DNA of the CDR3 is TGTGCCAGCAGTTACAGGGTCCAAGAGACCCAGTACTTC. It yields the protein CASSYRVQETQYF.

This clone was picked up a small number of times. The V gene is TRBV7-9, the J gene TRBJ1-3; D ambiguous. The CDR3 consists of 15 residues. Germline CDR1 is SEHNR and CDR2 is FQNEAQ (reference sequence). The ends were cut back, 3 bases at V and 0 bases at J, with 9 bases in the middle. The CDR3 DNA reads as TGTGCCAGCAGCTTCAGCGGGTTCTCTGGAAACACCATATATTTT. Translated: CASSFSGFSGNTIYF.

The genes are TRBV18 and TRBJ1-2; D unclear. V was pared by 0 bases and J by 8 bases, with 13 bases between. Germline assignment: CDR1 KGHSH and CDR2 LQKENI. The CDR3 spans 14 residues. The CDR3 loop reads CASSPPSWRGGYTF. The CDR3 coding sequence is TGTGCCAGCTCACCACCTTCCTGGAGAGGAGGCTACACCTTC.

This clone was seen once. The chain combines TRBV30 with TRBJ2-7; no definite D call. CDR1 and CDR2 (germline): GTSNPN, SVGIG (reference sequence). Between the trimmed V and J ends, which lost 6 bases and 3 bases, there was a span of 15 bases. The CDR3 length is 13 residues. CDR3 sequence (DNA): TGTGCCTGTACAAGCGTGAATGTCTACGAGCAGTACTTC. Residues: CACTSVNVYEQYF.

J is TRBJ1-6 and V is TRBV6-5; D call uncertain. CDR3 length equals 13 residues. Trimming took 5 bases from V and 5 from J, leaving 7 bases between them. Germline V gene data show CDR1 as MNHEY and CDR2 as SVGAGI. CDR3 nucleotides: TGTGCCAGCAGTCTGCAGAATAATTCACCCCTCCACTTT. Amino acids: CASSLQNNSPLHF.

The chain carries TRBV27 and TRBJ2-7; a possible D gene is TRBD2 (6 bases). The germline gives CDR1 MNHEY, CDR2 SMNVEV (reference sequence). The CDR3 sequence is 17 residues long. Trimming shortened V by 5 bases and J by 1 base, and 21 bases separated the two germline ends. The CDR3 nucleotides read TGTGCCAGCAGTGCGTCTCGGGTGGGGGGAAGGTCCTACGAGCAGTACTTC. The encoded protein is CASSASRVGGRSYEQYF.

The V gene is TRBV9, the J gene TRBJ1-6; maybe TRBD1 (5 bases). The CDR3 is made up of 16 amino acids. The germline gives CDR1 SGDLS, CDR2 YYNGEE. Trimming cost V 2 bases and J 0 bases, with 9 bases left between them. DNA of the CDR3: TGTGCCAGCAGCGTGGGGGGGAGCTCCTATAATTCACCCCTCCACTTT. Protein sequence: CASSVGGSSYNSPLHF.

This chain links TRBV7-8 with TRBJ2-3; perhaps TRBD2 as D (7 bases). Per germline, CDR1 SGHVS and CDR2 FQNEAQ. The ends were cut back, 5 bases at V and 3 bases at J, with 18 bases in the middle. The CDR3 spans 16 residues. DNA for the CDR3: TGTGCCAGCAGCAAACGCCGGGGGGCCGTGACAGATACGCAGTATTTT. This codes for CASSKRRGAVTDTQYF.

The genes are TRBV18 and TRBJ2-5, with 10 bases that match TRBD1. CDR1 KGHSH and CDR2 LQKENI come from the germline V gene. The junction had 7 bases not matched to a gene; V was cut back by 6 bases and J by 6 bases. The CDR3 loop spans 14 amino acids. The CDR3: CASSPDRGQKTQYF. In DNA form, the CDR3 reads TGTGCCAGCTCTCCTGACAGGGGGCAAAAGACCCAGTACTTC.

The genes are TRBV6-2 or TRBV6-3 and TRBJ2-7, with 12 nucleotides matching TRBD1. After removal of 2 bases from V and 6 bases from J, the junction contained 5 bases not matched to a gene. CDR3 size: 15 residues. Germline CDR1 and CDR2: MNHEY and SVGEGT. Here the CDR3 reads CASSYTGTGGREQYF. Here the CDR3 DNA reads TGTGCCAGCAGTTACACCGGGACAGGGGGCCGCGAGCAGTACTTC.

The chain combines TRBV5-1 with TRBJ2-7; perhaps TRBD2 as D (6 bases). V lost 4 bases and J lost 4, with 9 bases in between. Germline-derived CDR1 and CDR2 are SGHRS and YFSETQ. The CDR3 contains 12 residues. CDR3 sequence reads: CASSREPYEQYF. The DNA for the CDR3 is TGCGCCAGCAGCCGGGAGCCTTACGAGCAGTACTTC.

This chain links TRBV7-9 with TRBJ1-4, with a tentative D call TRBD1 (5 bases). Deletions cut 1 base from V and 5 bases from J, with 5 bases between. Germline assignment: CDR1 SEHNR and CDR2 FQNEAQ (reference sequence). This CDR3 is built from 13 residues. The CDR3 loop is CASSLGGNEKLFF. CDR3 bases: TGTGCCAGCAGCTTAGGGGGCAATGAAAAACTGTTTTTT.

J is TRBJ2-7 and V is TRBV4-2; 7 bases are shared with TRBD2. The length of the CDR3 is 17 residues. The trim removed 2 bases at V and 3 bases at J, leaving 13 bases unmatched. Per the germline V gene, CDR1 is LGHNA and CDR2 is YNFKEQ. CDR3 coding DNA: TGTGCCAGCAGCCAATCCCGCGGAGGGGAGGGCATCTACGAGCAGTACTTC. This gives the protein CASSQSRGGEGIYEQYF.

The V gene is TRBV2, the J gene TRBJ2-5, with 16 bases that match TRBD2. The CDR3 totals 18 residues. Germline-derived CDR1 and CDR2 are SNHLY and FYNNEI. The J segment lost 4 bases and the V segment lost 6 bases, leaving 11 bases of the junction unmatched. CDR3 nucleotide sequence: TGTGCCAGCAGAACTGGGACTAGCGGGAGGGCCGGGGGAGAGACCCAGTACTTC. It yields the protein CASRTGTSGRAGGETQYF.